The 17 T cell receptor beta chains presented below share a single source sample, sequenced in a study of cytomegalovirus exposure and HLA in healthy donors. The PCR was carried out with 60 Vbeta primers and 13 Jbeta primers. The method was immunoSEQ multiplex PCR; TCRdb's version includes in-frame clones alone and lacks a portion of them. The sample includes 150,000 to 200,000 clones, roughly 80% of them seen just once. Material for sequencing was PBMCs. The origin of the receptors is a man in his 60s in good health and CMV-seronegative.

The chain uses TRBV9 and TRBJ1-1, with TRBD1 as a possible D gene (6 bases). The CDR3 has 15 amino acids. V lost 4 bases, J lost 7 bases, and 20 bases lay in between. Per germline, CDR1 SGDLS and CDR2 YYNGEE. CDR3 in DNA: TGTGCCAGCAGCCCCCAGGCCGGCCTGACAGGTGAAGCTTTCTTT. Protein: CASSPQAGLTGEAFF.

The CDR3 reads CSVGGPPMYF. CDR3 nucleotide sequence: TGCAGCGTTGGTGGGCCCCCCATGTACTTC. The genes are TRBV29-1 and TRBJ2-5, with D hard to call. The V gene's germline CDR1 is SQVTM and CDR2 ANQGSEA. V was shortened by 4 bases and J by 13 bases, with 13 bases between the two germline ends. This CDR3 comprises 10 residues.

The chain has TRBV11-2 and TRBJ2-7, with TRBD2 matching 8 bases. V lost 0 bases, J lost 0 bases, and 4 bases stayed unmatched. In germline, CDR1 is SGHAT, CDR2 FQNNGV. The CDR3 spans 16 residues. Here the CDR3 DNA reads TGTGCCAGCAGCTTAGATAGAAGCGGGGGCTCCTACGAGCAGTACTTC. Translated: CASSLDRSGGSYEQYF.

This chain joins TRBV7-6 and TRBJ2-7; the D gene is possibly TRBD2 (5 bases). The V gene's germline CDR1 is SGHVS and CDR2 FNYEAQ. This CDR3 is 14 amino acids long. Trimming stripped 5 bases from V and 5 bases from J, with 16 bases between. CDR3 sequence: CASSPTRVFNEQYF. The DNA for the CDR3 is TGTGCCAGCAGCCCTACTAGGGTCTTCAACGAGCAGTACTTC. The full variable domain, in which reference TRBV7-6 and TRBJ2-7 provide the parts outside the CDR3, is GAGVSQSPRYKVTKRGQDVALRCDPISGHVSLYWYRQALGQGPEFLTYFNYEAQQDKSGLPNDRFSAERPEGSISTLTIQRTEQRDSAMYRCASSPTRVFNEQYFGPGTRLTVT.

This clone is a singleton in its sample. CDR3 amino acids: CASSLDPGQPNEKLFF. DNA of the CDR3: TGCGCCAGCAGCCTAGACCCGGGACAGCCTAATGAAAAACTGTTTTTT. J is TRBJ1-4 and V is TRBV5-1; 7 bases are shared with TRBD1. The CDR3 totals 16 residues. The V and J ends lost 4 bases and 3 bases, in that order; junction bases with no gene match: 9. The germline V gene encodes CDR1 SGHRS and CDR2 YFSETQ.

This chain joins TRBV5-4 and TRBJ1-1; D gene uncertain. Germline values: CDR1 SGHNT, CDR2 YYREEE (reference sequence). V gave up 0 bases and J gave up 8 bases, with 14 bases separating them. This CDR3 region has 14 residues. CDR3 sequence: CASSLERREQEAFF. DNA of the CDR3: TGTGCCAGCAGCTTGGAAAGGCGGGAGCAAGAAGCTTTCTTT.

The chain links TRBV2 to TRBJ1-2, with 8 positions matching TRBD1. After removal of 6 bases from V and 4 bases from J, the junction contained 13 bases not matched to a gene. Germline V CDR1 and CDR2: SNHLY, FYNNEI. The CDR3 contains 16 residues. CDR3 sequence (DNA): TGTGCCAGCAGGGAAATAGTAGGACAGGGTAGCTATGGCTACACCTTC. Amino acids: CASREIVGQGSYGYTF.

This clone was observed a single time. The gene calls are TRBV6-4 and TRBJ1-1; D is possibly TRBD1 (6 bases). CDR3 size: 11 residues. Germline CDR1 is MRHNA and CDR2 is SNTAGT. V shed 5 bases and J shed 9 bases, with 10 bases lying between them. CDR3 sequence (DNA): TGTGCCAGCAGTAGGGGGAACAAAGCTTTCTTT. Its translation: CASSRGNKAFF.

This sequence joins TRBV28 and TRBJ1-1, with a tentative D call TRBD1 (6 bases). Germline CDR1 MDHEN, CDR2 SYDVKM. The germline V and J ends were trimmed by 6 bases and 4 bases, with 15 bases remaining between them. The CDR3 totals 14 residues. The CDR3 sequence is CASRQQGGSTEAFF. CDR3 bases: TGTGCCAGCAGGCAACAGGGCGGGTCCACTGAAGCTTTCTTT.

This chain connects TRBV5-1 to TRBJ2-7; TRBD1 might be the D (6 bases). This CDR3 has 14 amino acids. From germline, CDR1 is SGHRS and CDR2 YFSETQ. V dropped 7 bases and J dropped 1 base, with 15 bases sitting between them. Here the CDR3 reads CASRPGQSSYEQYF. CDR3 coding DNA: TGCGCCAGCCGCCCGGGACAATCGTCCTACGAGCAGTACTTC.

The chain combines TRBV6-5 with TRBJ1-1; TRBD1 might be the D (5 bases). The CDR3 extends over 16 amino acids. V lost 0 bases and J 3 bases, leaving 14 bases between the germline ends. CDR1 and CDR2 (germline): MNHEY, SVGAGI. CDR3 coding DNA: TGTGCCAGCAGTTACTCGCAGGGTTCTATAGACACTGAAGCTTTCTTT. This codes for CASSYSQGSIDTEAFF.

The J gene is TRBJ2-7, the V gene TRBV30; a weak D match, TRBD1 (6 bases). Trimming cost V 2 bases and J 3 bases, with 8 bases left between them. This CDR3 comprises 12 residues. Germline V lookup: CDR1 GTSNPN, CDR2 SVGIG (reference sequence). This chain's CDR3 is CAWSRDNYEQYF. The CDR3 DNA sequence: TGTGCCTGGAGTAGGGACAACTACGAGCAGTACTTC.

The rearrangement uses TRBV10-3 and TRBJ1-3; 11 positions match TRBD1. With V trimmed by 8 bases and J by 2 bases, 2 bases remained unmatched. Germline loops: CDR1 ENHRY, CDR2 SYGVKD. CDR3 length: 14 residues. The CDR3 sequence: CAIGTGGTGNTIYF. Written as DNA, the CDR3 is TGTGCCATCGGGACAGGGGGAACTGGAAACACCATATATTTT.

V gene TRBV5-6 combines with J gene TRBJ2-5; 12 nucleotides line up with TRBD2. The V gene end was trimmed by 4 bases and the J gene end by 4 bases; junction bases not matched to a gene: 8. Germline-derived CDR1 and CDR2 are SGHDT and YYEEEE. CDR3 size: 16 residues. The CDR3 DNA reads as TGTGCCAGCAGCAGAAGACTAGCGGGGGTGCGAGAGACCCAGTACTTC. This sequence encodes CASSRRLAGVRETQYF.

V and J are TRBV11-2 and TRBJ2-7; TRBD2 is a possible D gene (5 bases). The length of the CDR3 is 13 residues. CDR1 is SGHAT, CDR2 FQNNGV, per germline. Trimming removed 8 bases at V and 2 bases at J, with 13 bases between. CDR3 in amino acids: CASQVAEAYEQYF. The CDR3 DNA reads TGTGCCAGCCAGGTGGCGGAGGCCTACGAGCAGTACTTC.

Turning to this clone: Different DNA sequences within this sample yield the same CDR3. The V gene is TRBV7-9, the J gene TRBJ2-5, with D possibly matching TRBD2 (6 bases). The CDR3 loop spans 14 amino acids. Germline CDR1 is SEHNR and CDR2 is FQNEAQ (reference sequence). V shed 6 bases and J shed 11 bases, with 22 bases lying between them. The CDR3 bases are TGTGCCAGCAGTAGGGAGAGTCTGGATGGGACTCAGTACTTC. Its protein is CASSRESLDGTQYF.

The chain combines TRBV9 with TRBJ2-7, with TRBD2 matching over 10 bases. The V segment lost 7 bases and the J segment 4 bases; nucleotides outside the gene matches: 5. This CDR3 spans 13 amino acids. The germline V gene encodes CDR1 SGDLS and CDR2 YYNGEE. CDR3 in DNA: TGTGCCAGCTCTAGCGGGAGAGGGTACGAGCAGTACTTC. Amino acids: CASSSGRGYEQYF. The entire variable domain, with the rest obtained from reference TRBV9 and TRBJ2-7, is as follows: DSGVTQTPKHLITATGQRVTLRCSPRSGDLSVYWYQQSLDQGLQFLIQYYNGEERAKGNILERFSAQQFPDLHSELNLSSLELGDSALYFCASSSGRGYEQYFGPGTRLTVT.